The entry below describes one T cell receptor beta chain. Only in-frame clones appear in the TCRdb table, and some are missing; sequencing was by immunoSEQ multiplex PCR. The repertoire consists of fewer than 350,000 clones, with roughly 93% occurring once and the leading ten covering about 2%. Living in 24 US areas, the participants were between roughly 18 and 90 years of age. This specimen belongs to a study of blood T cell repertoires in COVID-19. Study context: Spain, Italy and the United States supplied samples that represented acute and convalescent COVID-19. PBMCs, B-cell-depleted T cells, or T cells provided the cDNA or gDNA that made up the material.

The TCR comes from a woman aged 40 to 50 with acute COVID-19. Sequencing was carried out using PBMCs or T cells enriched from blood (not recorded which).

CDR3 DNA: TGTGCCATCAGTGAGTCGAGACTCCGGTCGGACTACGAGCAGTACTTC. Translation: CAISESRLRSDYEQYF. V usage is TRBV10-3 and J usage is TRBJ2-7, with D hard to call. The CDR3 is made up of 16 amino acids. Germline CDR1 reads ENHRY; CDR2 reads SYGVKD. V gave up 0 bases and J gave up 3 bases, with 15 bases separating them.